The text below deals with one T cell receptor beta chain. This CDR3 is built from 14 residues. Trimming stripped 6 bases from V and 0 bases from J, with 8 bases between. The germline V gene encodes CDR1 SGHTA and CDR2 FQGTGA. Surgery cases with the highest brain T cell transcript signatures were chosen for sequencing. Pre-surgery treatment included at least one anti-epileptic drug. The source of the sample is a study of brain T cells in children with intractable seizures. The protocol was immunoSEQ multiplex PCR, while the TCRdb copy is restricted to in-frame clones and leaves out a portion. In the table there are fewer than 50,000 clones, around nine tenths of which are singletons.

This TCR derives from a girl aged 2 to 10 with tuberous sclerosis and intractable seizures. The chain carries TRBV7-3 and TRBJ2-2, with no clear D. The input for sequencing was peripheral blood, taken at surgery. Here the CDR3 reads CASRSDANTGELFF. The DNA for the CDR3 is TGTGCCAGCAGATCGGACGCGAACACCGGGGAGCTGTTTTTT.